Shown below are 13 T cell receptor beta chains from a single sample sequenced in a study of PD-1 blockade in classical Hodgkin lymphoma. Clones were read by immunoSEQ multiplex PCR, and TCRdb kept only the in-frame ones, dropping some. The sample has approximately 93,000 clones, around 80% seen once. Noted time point: cycle 4 day 1 (C4D1), after 6 weeks of nivolumab. Every patient was affected by relapse after autologous stem cell transplantation, while exposure to brentuximab vedotin was not uniform. The source was peripheral blood mononuclear cells (PBMCs), collected before the fourth cycle of nivolumab. These receptors were taken from a human donor with classical Hodgkin lymphoma.

The gene calls are TRBV6-4 and TRBJ2-1, with D possibly TRBD2 on 6 matching bases. The V gene lost 2 bases and the J gene lost 8 bases, with 10 bases spanning the gap. CDR1 is MRHNA, CDR2 SNTAGT, per germline. The CDR3 runs to 13 residues. The CDR3 sequence: CASSDETRHEQFF. CDR3 nucleotide sequence: TGTGCCAGCAGTGACGAGACTAGACATGAGCAGTTCTTC.

This clone has just one count. The rearrangement links TRBV10-1 to TRBJ1-1; TRBD1 matches 9 bases. The V gene end was trimmed by 4 bases and the J gene end by 1 base; junction bases not matched to a gene: 4. CDR1 is WNHNN, CDR2 SYGVQD, per germline (reference sequence). There are 15 residues in the CDR3. CDR3 loop: CASSANRGRNTEAFF. The CDR3 DNA reads TGCGCCAGCAGTGCCAACAGGGGGCGGAACACTGAAGCTTTCTTT.

The chain has TRBV6-5 and TRBJ1-1; TRBD1 aligns across 8 bases. The length of the CDR3 is 14 residues. Germline values: CDR1 MNHEY, CDR2 SVGAGI. Trimming cost V 0 bases and J 8 bases; bases outside gene matches: 5. The CDR3 DNA reads as TGTGCCAGCAGTTACTCTGGGACAGGTCTAGAAGCTTTCTTT. Amino acids: CASSYSGTGLEAFF.

V gene TRBV19 combines with J gene TRBJ2-7; D is possibly TRBD1 or TRBD2 (6 bases each). CDR3 length equals 14 residues. V was pared by 4 bases and J by 2 bases, with 12 bases between. The germline gives CDR1 LNHDA, CDR2 SQIVND (reference sequence). The CDR3 nucleotides are TGTGCCAGTAGTACTTCAGGGGAGGCCTACGAGCAGTACTTC. Amino acid sequence: CASSTSGEAYEQYF.

This chain links TRBV11-2 with TRBJ2-7; tentative D call: TRBD2 (5 bases). CDR3 length equals 14 residues. Germline V CDR1 and CDR2: SGHAT, FQNNGV. V was clipped by 5 bases and J by 1 base, with 12 bases between them. CDR3 DNA: TGTGCCAGCAGCCTTGACCCGGGGTCCTACGAGCAGTACTTC. This translates into CASSLDPGSYEQYF.

The J gene is TRBJ1-4, the V gene TRBV13; no clear D. V was pared by 5 bases and J by 7 bases, with 29 bases between. Germline values: CDR1 PRHDT, CDR2 FYEKMQ (reference sequence). The CDR3 is 19 residues long. The CDR3 loop is CASSRRVSDLEVSGEKLFF. In nucleotides, the CDR3 is TGTGCCAGCAGCCGTCGGGTCTCGGACCTCGAGGTGTCCGGTGAAAAACTGTTTTTT.

The rearrangement uses TRBV18 and TRBJ2-7, with D hard to call. The CDR3 is made up of 16 amino acids. CDR1 is KGHSH and CDR2 is LQKENI in the germline V gene. Trimming took off 4 bases at V and 3 bases at J, with 19 bases between the two ends. The CDR3 DNA sequence: TGTGCCAGCTCACTATCAACCGGGTCGATCAGCTACGAGCAGTACTTC. This translates into CASSLSTGSISYEQYF.

The rearrangement uses TRBV25-1 and TRBJ2-5; the match to TRBD1 covers 7 bases. V lost 1 base, J lost 5 bases, and 10 bases stayed unmatched. The CDR3 loop spans 16 amino acids. Germline V CDR1 and CDR2: MGHDK, SYGVNS. For the CDR3, the DNA is TGTGCCAGCAGTGAATCGGGAAAGGGGGCGCGGGAGACCCAGTACTTC. It codes for CASSESGKGARETQYF.

The chain links TRBV7-9 to TRBJ2-3; 10 bases are a match to TRBD2. V shed 1 base, J shed 4 bases, and the junction held 8 bases outside the gene matches. This CDR3 is 17 amino acids long. Germline lookup yields CDR1 SEHNR and CDR2 FQNEAQ (reference sequence). CDR3 in amino acids: CASSLGAASGSPDTQYF. The DNA for the CDR3 is TGTGCCAGCAGCTTAGGAGCCGCTAGCGGGAGTCCAGATACGCAGTATTTT.

The V and J genes are TRBV6-4 and TRBJ2-3; D is possibly TRBD1 or TRBD2 (5 bases each). From germline, CDR1 is MRHNA and CDR2 SNTAGT. The CDR3 spans 13 residues. Between the trimmed V and J ends, which lost 3 bases and 1 base, there was a span of 5 bases. CDR3 nucleotide sequence: TGTGCCAGCAGTGAGGGGGGCACAGATACGCAGTATTTT. It specifies CASSEGGTDTQYF.

The chain combines TRBV11-3 with TRBJ2-2; 7 nucleotides align to TRBD1. CDR1 and CDR2 from the germline V gene are SGHNT and YENEEA. V shed 1 base and J 3 bases; nucleotides not matched to a gene: 14. This CDR3 has 19 residues. In DNA form, the CDR3 reads TGTGCCAGCAGCTTAGGACAGGGTAGAAGGAGACCGGACACCGGGGAGCTGTTTTTT. It yields the protein CASSLGQGRRRPDTGELFF.

V gene TRBV5-6 combines with J gene TRBJ1-1, with TRBD1 matching 8 bases. Germline-derived CDR1 and CDR2 are SGHDT and YYEEEE. J gave up 5 bases and V 4 bases, and 10 bases lay outside the gene matches. The CDR3 length is 15 residues. CDR3 DNA: TGTGCCAGCAGCCGCGACAGGGGACGCAGGACTGAAGCTTTCTTT. Translated: CASSRDRGRRTEAFF.

V gene TRBV2 combines with J gene TRBJ2-2; no definite D call. Trimming cost V 10 bases and J 3 bases, with 18 bases left between them. The CDR3 spans 15 residues. The V gene's germline CDR1 is SNHLY and CDR2 FYNNEI. The CDR3 reads CATSADGPDTGELFF. CDR3 DNA sequence: TGTGCCACCAGCGCCGACGGGCCGGACACCGGGGAGCTGTTTTTT.